The 32 T cell receptor beta chains in this list originate from one sample, sequenced in a study of blood T cell repertoires in COVID-19. Assay used: immunoSEQ multiplex PCR; TCRdb lists only in-frame clones, some missing. The sample consists of hundreds of thousands of clones, around 86% of them appearing once. The sample was peripheral blood. The receptor source for this set is a woman aged 40 to 50 who had recovered from COVID-19.

The rearrangement joins TRBV27 to TRBJ2-7; TRBD2 matches 9 bases. This CDR3 has 14 residues. V shed 6 bases and J 2 bases; nucleotides not matched to a gene: 5. In germline, CDR1 is MNHEY, CDR2 SMNVEV (reference sequence). The CDR3 DNA sequence: TGTGCCAGCAGACTTACTAGCGGGCCCTACGAGCAGTACTTC. This sequence encodes CASRLTSGPYEQYF.

Here the CDR3 DNA reads TGTGCCAGCAGTTATGGTCTAGCGGCTAAAAATGAGCAGTTCTTC. This gives the protein CASSYGLAAKNEQFF. This chain connects TRBV6-5 to TRBJ2-1; 7 nucleotides match TRBD2. The CDR3 runs 15 residues. The V gene end was trimmed by 3 bases and the J gene end by 7 bases; junction bases not matched to a gene: 9. Germline loops: CDR1 MNHEY, CDR2 SVGAGI.

This clone appeared a single time. This chain connects TRBV5-6 to TRBJ1-4, with 7 bases identical to TRBD1. The CDR3 totals 16 residues. Germline CDR1 SGHDT, CDR2 YYEEEE. With V trimmed by 4 bases and J by 4 bases, 10 bases remained unmatched. The CDR3 DNA is TGTGCCAGCAGCGAACCACGGGACAGTTTTAATGAAAAACTGTTTTTT. Residues: CASSEPRDSFNEKLFF.

This chain links TRBV14 with TRBJ1-1, with D unclear. This CDR3 spans 12 amino acids. Trimming removed 0 bases from V and 6 bases from J, with 5 bases in between. Germline CDR1 SGHDN, CDR2 FVKESK. DNA for the CDR3: TGTGCCAGCAGCCAAGAGGGCTCTGAAGCTTTCTTT. This encodes CASSQEGSEAFF.

This chain connects TRBV2 to TRBJ1-3; 9 positions match TRBD1. The CDR3 extends over 14 amino acids. V trimming: 7 bases; J trimming: 6 bases; junction bases outside the gene matches: 7. The germline gives CDR1 SNHLY, CDR2 FYNNEI. The CDR3 sequence: CASTRDRVENTIYF. CDR3 coding DNA: TGTGCCAGCACTAGGGACAGGGTGGAAAACACCATATATTTT. Filled out from reference TRBV2 and TRBJ1-3, the complete variable domain reads EPEVTQTPSHQVTQMGQEVILRCVPISNHLYFYWYRQILGQKVEFLVSFYNNEISEKSEIFDDQFSVERPDGSNFTLKIRSTKLEDSAMYFCASTRDRVENTIYFGEGSWLTVV.

DNA of the CDR3: TGTGCCAGCAGTTCCGGACTGACTTATGGCTACACCTTC. Encoded protein: CASSSGLTYGYTF. The chain combines TRBV2 with TRBJ1-2; D unclear. Deletions cut 5 bases from V and 5 bases from J, with 12 bases between. The germline CDR1 and CDR2 sequences are SNHLY and FYNNEI. The length of the CDR3 is 13 residues.

The rearrangement uses TRBV7-9 and TRBJ2-7; D is perhaps TRBD2 (5 bases). CDR1 is SEHNR, CDR2 FQNEAQ, per germline (reference sequence). V was clipped by 3 bases and J by 2 bases, with 20 bases between them. This CDR3 has 17 amino acids. The CDR3 loop reads CASSFRNRIGVTYEQYF. In DNA, the CDR3 is TGTGCCAGCAGCTTTCGGAATAGAATCGGGGTGACCTACGAGCAGTACTTC.

This chain connects TRBV7-9 to TRBJ2-1; D remains ambiguous. The germline V and J ends were trimmed by 2 bases and 5 bases, with 7 bases remaining between them. Germline-derived CDR1 and CDR2 are SEHNR and FQNEAQ (reference sequence). This CDR3 is 13 amino acids long. The DNA of the CDR3 is TGTGCCAGCAGCTTAAACCCGGACAATGAGCAGTTCTTC. Amino acids: CASSLNPDNEQFF.

The chain is built from TRBV3-1 (or the pseudogene TRBV3-2) and TRBJ2-2; a weak D match, TRBD1 (5 bases). There are 15 residues in the CDR3. V was trimmed by 0 bases and J by 6 bases, leaving 11 bases between them. The germline V gene has CDR1 LGHDT and CDR2 YNNKEL (reference sequence). CDR3 region: CASSQDAGSSGELFF. DNA of the CDR3: TGTGCCAGCAGCCAAGATGCAGGGTCGTCCGGGGAGCTGTTTTTT.

This chain uses TRBV9 with TRBJ2-7; 9 bases match TRBD1. The CDR3 is 12 residues long. CDR1 is SGDLS, CDR2 YYNGEE, per germline. Trimming cost V 5 bases and J 12 bases; bases outside gene matches: 9. CDR3 nucleotide sequence: TGTGCCAGCAGTAGACAGGGGGAGAGTCCGTACTTC. It codes for CASSRQGESPYF.

The CDR3 nucleotides are TGTGCCAGCAGCCCGCGACAGGGGGAAAGCAATGAGCAGTTCTTC. Its translation: CASSPRQGESNEQFF. The rearrangement links TRBV5-8 to TRBJ2-1, with 9 bases aligning to TRBD1. The CDR3 is 15 residues long. Germline CDR1 and CDR2: SGHTS and YDEGEE. After removal of 4 bases from V and 6 bases from J, the junction contained 8 bases not matched to a gene. Combining the CDR3 with reference TRBV5-8 and TRBJ2-1 gives the whole variable domain EAGVTQSPTHLIKTRGQQATLRCSPISGHTSVYWYQQALGLGLQFLLWYDEGEERNRGNFPPRFSGRQFPNYSSELNVNALELEDSALYLCASSPRQGESNEQFFGPGTRLTVL.

The rearrangement links TRBV24-1 to TRBJ1-5; 9 nucleotides line up with TRBD1. Per the germline V gene, CDR1 is KGHDR and CDR2 is SFDVKD. This CDR3 region has 16 residues. The V and J ends lost 7 bases and 1 base, in that order; junction bases with no gene match: 7. CDR3 in DNA: TGTGCCACCAGGGGGACAGGGTCACCGAGCAATCAGCCCCAGCATTTT. This gives the protein CATRGTGSPSNQPQHF.

This chain links TRBV19 with TRBJ1-1; tentative D call: TRBD1 (5 bases). Germline CDR1 reads LNHDA; CDR2 reads SQIVND (reference sequence). CDR3 length equals 15 residues. Trimming took off 7 bases at V and 4 bases at J, with 19 bases between the two ends. For the CDR3, the DNA is TGTGCCAGTACCCTAGGGGCAGGGCGGGGCACTGAAGCTTTCTTT. This codes for CASTLGAGRGTEAFF.

This chain links TRBV4-1 with TRBJ1-5, with 10 bases lining up with TRBD1. Germline CDR1 and CDR2: MGHRA and YSYEKL. This CDR3 comprises 14 residues. The junction had 3 bases not matched to a gene; V was cut back by 4 bases and J by 6 bases. As DNA, the CDR3 is TGCGCCAGCAGCCTTGGACAGGGGGGTCAGCCCCAGCATTTT. Its protein product is CASSLGQGGQPQHF.

This sequence joins TRBV4-1 and TRBJ2-7; tentative D call: TRBD1 (6 bases). The germline CDR1 and CDR2 sequences are MGHRA and YSYEKL. Trimming left V 1 base short and J 3 bases short, with 10 bases between. The CDR3 covers 14 residues. The CDR3 DNA follows: TGCGCCAGCAGCCAAGTGGCAGGGGTCTACGAGCAGTACTTC. Its protein product is CASSQVAGVYEQYF.

The V gene is TRBV23-1, the J gene TRBJ1-2, with 7 bases identical to TRBD1. TRBV23-1 is an open reading frame, and its role is uncertain. With 2 bases clipped from V and 2 bases from J, the junction kept 8 bases outside the gene matches. This CDR3 region has 16 residues. In nucleotides, the CDR3 is TGCGCCAGCAGTCAACCCAGGACAGGCCGCAACTATGGCTACACCTTC. It translates to CASSQPRTGRNYGYTF.

This clone has a handful of counts. The genes are TRBV15 and TRBJ1-3, with no clear D. The CDR3 runs to 17 residues. The germline gives CDR1 LNHNV, CDR2 YYDKDF (reference sequence). Trimming pared 3 bases from V and 4 bases from J, leaving 19 bases between. The CDR3, as DNA: TGTGCCACCAGCAGGGTCGACACGGAATGGTACGGAAACACCATATATTTT. Translating it yields CATSRVDTEWYGNTIYF.

The chain joins TRBV2 to TRBJ1-1; 7 nucleotides align to TRBD1. V trimming: 10 bases; J trimming: 6 bases; junction bases outside the gene matches: 14. This CDR3 has 14 residues. CDR1 and CDR2 from the germline V gene are SNHLY and FYNNEI. The CDR3, as DNA: TGTGCCACCCAGGGGGGAAGGGGTACCGCTGAAGCTTTCTTT. This translates into CATQGGRGTAEAFF.

This rearrangement joins TRBV7-3 to TRBJ2-3; tentative D call: TRBD1 (5 bases). V was trimmed by 1 base and J by 5 bases, leaving 10 bases between them. CDR1 and CDR2 (germline): SGHTA, FQGTGA. This CDR3 region has 14 residues. DNA of the CDR3: TGTGCCAGCAGCTTAAGGACATGGGGAGATACGCAGTATTTT. Translation gives CASSLRTWGDTQYF.

The chain carries TRBV2 and TRBJ2-7; TRBD1 agrees at 7 bases. The CDR3 is 14 residues long. J gave up 4 bases and V 8 bases, and 11 bases lay outside the gene matches. Germline V gene data show CDR1 as SNHLY and CDR2 as FYNNEI. The CDR3 DNA reads TGTGCCAGCGCCCGGGGCAGGGGGATTTACGAGCAGTACTTC. This gives the protein CASARGRGIYEQYF.

The chain carries TRBV3-1 (or the pseudogene TRBV3-2) and TRBJ1-6, with 7 nucleotides matching TRBD1. The CDR3 sequence is 16 residues long. The V gene's germline CDR1 is LGHDT and CDR2 YNNKEL (reference sequence). Losses at the gene ends were 5 bases for V and 4 bases for J; bases not matched to a gene: 8. The CDR3 DNA reads as TGTGCCAGCAGCAAAGGTGGGGGACAGTATAATTCACCCCTCCACTTT. Translation: CASSKGGGQYNSPLHF.

J is TRBJ2-7 and V is TRBV30; tentative D call: TRBD1 (6 bases). The CDR3 loop spans 13 amino acids. The ends were cut back, 0 bases at V and 7 bases at J, with 13 bases in the middle. The germline gives CDR1 GTSNPN, CDR2 SVGIG (reference sequence). The CDR3 sequence: CAWSVKGVGEQYF. Here the CDR3 DNA reads TGTGCCTGGAGTGTAAAGGGGGTGGGTGAGCAGTACTTC.

This clone was picked up one time. This rearrangement joins TRBV5-1 to TRBJ1-5, with 7 bases that match TRBD1. The CDR3 length is 14 residues. The V gene's germline CDR1 is SGHRS and CDR2 YFSETQ. Losses at the gene ends were 7 bases for V and 3 bases for J; bases not matched to a gene: 7. CDR3 sequence (DNA): TGCGCCAGCCGAAGGGACAGCTCCAATCAGCCCCAGCATTTT. Translating gives CASRRDSSNQPQHF. Supplemented by reference TRBV5-1 and TRBJ1-5, the full variable domain reads KAGVTQTPRYLIKTRGQQVTLSCSPISGHRSVSWYQQTPGQGLQFLFEYFSETQRNKGNFPGRFSGRQFSNSRSEMNVSTLELGDSALYLCASRRDSSNQPQHFGDGTRLSIL.

This clone appeared many times. The chain carries TRBV24-1 and TRBJ1-2, with a tentative D call TRBD1 (6 bases). Germline CDR1 KGHDR, CDR2 SFDVKD. The CDR3 has 12 residues. Between the trimmed V and J ends, which lost 7 bases and 10 bases, there was a span of 15 bases. The CDR3 nucleotides are TGTGCCACCAGCCAAGGCAGGGGCGACTACACCTTC. It codes for CATSQGRGDYTF.

This chain links TRBV7-8 with TRBJ1-1, with D possibly being TRBD1 (5 bases). This CDR3 has 16 residues. The germline gives CDR1 SGHVS, CDR2 FQNEAQ. Trimming stripped 5 bases from V and 0 bases from J, with 16 bases between. The CDR3 sequence is CASSPDSLLMNTEAFF. CDR3 nucleotide sequence: TGTGCCAGCAGCCCAGACAGCCTCCTTATGAACACTGAAGCTTTCTTT.

This sequence joins TRBV5-4 and TRBJ1-2, with 12 bases matching TRBD1. Trimming cost V 4 bases and J 3 bases; bases outside gene matches: 4. There are 15 residues in the CDR3. Germline V gene sequence: CDR1 SGHNT, CDR2 YYREEE (reference sequence). CDR3 residues: CASSGDRGLYYGYTF. CDR3 coding DNA: TGTGCCAGCAGCGGGGACAGGGGGCTGTACTATGGCTACACCTTC.

V is TRBV27 and J is TRBJ2-4; D perhaps matches TRBD1 (5 bases). The CDR3 length is 15 residues. Per the germline V gene, CDR1 is MNHEY and CDR2 is SMNVEV (reference sequence). V was cut by 0 bases and J by 6 bases, with 12 bases left in between. This CDR3 reads CASSLSDRYRNIQYF. CDR3 bases: TGTGCCAGCAGTTTATCCGACAGATATAGAAACATTCAGTACTTC.

Points on this clone: The sample contains more than one DNA sequence encoding this CDR3. The V gene is TRBV27, the J gene TRBJ1-2; D perhaps matches TRBD1 (5 bases). The CDR3 covers 12 residues. The germline V and J ends were trimmed by 3 bases and 4 bases, with 6 bases remaining between them. Per the germline V gene, CDR1 is MNHEY and CDR2 is SMNVEV (reference sequence). CDR3 in DNA: TGTGCCAGCAGTTTGCAGGGCTATGGCTACACCTTC. It codes for CASSLQGYGYTF.

V is TRBV15 and J is TRBJ2-4; the match to TRBD2 covers 9 bases. This CDR3 has 19 amino acids. J gave up 0 bases and V 0 bases, and 9 bases lay outside the gene matches. CDR1 is LNHNV and CDR2 is YYDKDF in the germline V gene (reference sequence). CDR3 loop: CATSRDSRGGGLAKNIQYF. The CDR3, as DNA: TGTGCCACCAGCAGAGATTCGCGGGGGGGCGGTCTAGCCAAAAACATTCAGTACTTC. Together with reference TRBV15 and TRBJ2-4, the CDR3 gives the full variable domain: DAMVIQNPRYQVTQFGKPVTLSCSQTLNHNVMYWYQQKSSQAPKLLFHYYDKDFNNEADTPDNFQSRRPNTSFCFLDIRSPGLGDTAMYLCATSRDSRGGGLAKNIQYFGAGTRLSVL.

V usage is TRBV2 and J usage is TRBJ1-6; D is unresolved. The CDR3 extends over 13 amino acids. Germline lookup yields CDR1 SNHLY and CDR2 FYNNEI. Trimming stripped 4 bases from V and 9 bases from J, with 10 bases between. The CDR3 is CASSGPGGSPLHF. CDR3 nucleotide sequence: TGTGCCAGCAGTGGACCGGGAGGTTCACCCCTCCACTTT.

This clone showed up just a few times. V gene TRBV5-1 combines with J gene TRBJ1-1; maybe TRBD1 (6 bases). The CDR3 contains 14 residues. The germline V gene encodes CDR1 SGHRS and CDR2 YFSETQ. The V end was cut by 4 bases, the J end by 5 bases, with 15 bases between. The CDR3 loop reads CASSPHRVGTEAFF. CDR3 bases: TGCGCCAGCAGCCCGCACAGGGTAGGGACTGAAGCTTTCTTT.

The rearrangement links TRBV6-2 or TRBV6-3 to TRBJ2-6; 7 bases map to TRBD1. V shed 6 bases and J 4 bases; nucleotides not matched to a gene: 9. The CDR3 extends over 16 amino acids. Germline V gene sequence: CDR1 MNHEY, CDR2 SVGEGT. The CDR3 DNA follows: TGTGCCAGCAGCCACAAGACAGGGTCCGGGGCCAACGTCCTGACTTTC. This codes for CASSHKTGSGANVLTF.